Described below is a single T cell receptor (beta chain) sequence and its context. The germline gives CDR1 SGHTA, CDR2 FQGNSA. The CDR3 length is 14 residues. The J segment lost 5 bases and the V segment lost 2 bases, leaving 3 bases of the junction unmatched. This sample is drawn from a study of blood T cell repertoires in COVID-19. About the research overall: Both acute and convalescent COVID-19 samples were obtained from the United States, Italy and Spain. Sample material is recorded as cDNA or gDNA derived from T cells, B-cell-depleted T cells, or PBMCs.

As originally analysed: Researchers report that nucleated cell counts were estimated from reference gene primer amplification. Profiled with immunoSEQ multiplex PCR; TCRdb holds only in-frame clones, not every one. For V, J and clone size, that table is used; D and trimming come from the DNA. The sample yields approximately 200,000 clones, 80% to 90% seen once. V is TRBV7-2 and J is TRBJ2-3; 8 bases align to TRBD2. The sample taken for sequencing was peripheral blood. The receptor's source is a woman between 50 and 59 years old with acute or convalescent COVID-19. For the CDR3, the DNA is TGTGCCAGCAGCTTAAACGGGGGGGAAGATACGCAGTATTTT. This translates into CASSLNGGEDTQYF.